The clone carrying this T cell receptor (beta chain) was seen a few times. These data are taken from a study of patients and donors after allogeneic stem cell transplantation. TCRdb re-called the RT-PCR reads with MiXCR, one entry per CDR3 protein. The table lists roughly 940,000 distinct CDR3 sequences, about a sixth of them singletons, with 5% to 7.5% in the top ten. Germline V gene sequence: CDR1 LGHDT, CDR2 YNNKEL (reference sequence). The CDR3 has 14 amino acids. V was pared by 0 bases and J by 6 bases, with 9 bases between. Specimen: blood, either unsorted or a sorted T cell fraction (not recorded which). J is TRBJ2-1 and V is TRBV3-1; D uncertain. The origin of this receptor is a human donor who was either an allogeneic HSCT recipient or a stem cell or donor lymphocyte infusion donor (not recorded which). It is not recorded whose cells these are; they may come from a transplant donor. CDR3 protein: CASSQDLVGNEQFF. The CDR3 nucleotides read TGTGCCAGCAGCCAAGATTTGGTGGGCAATGAGCAGTTCTTC.